This TCR beta chain was found in a study of human T cells and chemical hapten exposure. For the study at large: Alopecia universalis, totalis or areata was present in patients who were mostly female.

TCRdb recomputed calls from the RACE reads with MiXCR, one row per CDR3 protein. Of under 300,000 distinct CDR3 sequences listed, approximately 8.4% were seen once; the top ten hold less than 3%. The sample's time point: pre-sensitization, week 0. As for treatment: therapeutic diphenylcyclopropenone sensitization with weekly scalp DPC. This clonotype was seen repeatedly, ten times or more. CDR1 is MNHEY, CDR2 SVGAGI, per germline. V dropped 6 bases and J dropped 6 bases, with 9 bases sitting between them. The CDR3 has 12 residues. The receptor was isolated from a woman aged 40 to 50 with alopecia areata. Some clones in this sample may be carry-over from other donors' samples. The chain uses TRBV6-5 and TRBJ2-1; TRBD2 might be the D (6 bases). The sequences come from whole blood, collected in connection with sensitization to the hapten diphenylcyclopropenone (DPC). Here the CDR3 DNA reads TGTGCCAGCAGCGGGACTTCCAATGAGCAGTTCTTC. The encoded protein is CASSGTSNEQFF.